This T cell receptor (beta chain) was sequenced during a study of blood T cells in healthy people across ages. Through a sample-barcoded 5' primer and a J-beta primer mix, a second PCR was run for 7 to 11 cycles. TCRdb re-called the 5' RACE reads through MiXCR, storing one row per CDR3 protein. The sample has about 640,000 distinct CDR3 sequences, 58% seen once; the top ten hold over 30%. Trimming pared 0 bases from V and 5 bases from J, leaving 8 bases between. CDR1 is SGHRS, CDR2 YFSETQ, per germline. The CDR3 length is 13 residues. This chain links TRBV5-1 with TRBJ2-5, with D hard to call. Sequences were obtained from blood. This clonotype was obtained from a man aged 60 to 69 in good health. The CDR3 loop reads CASSLDSVETQYF. CDR3 nucleotides: TGCGCCAGCAGCTTGGATTCGGTTGAGACCCAGTACTTC.